These 24 T cell receptor beta chains were all obtained from the same sample, sequenced in a study of blood T cell repertoires in COVID-19. Clones were sequenced by immunoSEQ multiplex PCR, and TCRdb holds only the in-frame ones, with some missing. The sample shows almost 500,000 clones, approximately 91% of them seen only once. The sequenced sample was PBMCs or T cells enriched from blood (not recorded which). The source is a woman aged 55-70 years who had recovered from COVID-19.

The chain uses TRBV5-1 and TRBJ2-5, with TRBD1 identical over 7 bases. Germline V gives CDR1 SGHRS, CDR2 YFSETQ. Germline trimming cut 0 bases from V and 5 bases from J; bases unmatched to any gene: 4. This CDR3 contains 14 residues. The CDR3: CASSLGGGPETQYF. The CDR3 DNA follows: TGCGCCAGCAGCTTGGGAGGGGGCCCGGAGACCCAGTACTTC.

The V call is TRBV25-1, the J call TRBJ2-7; D possibly corresponds to TRBD2 (5 bases). Germline lookup yields CDR1 MGHDK and CDR2 SYGVNS. There are 13 residues in the CDR3. The V gene lost 5 bases and the J gene lost 3 bases, with 11 bases spanning the gap. The CDR3 DNA reads TGTGCCAGCAGTCACAGCGGCGGCTACGAGCAGTACGTC. This gives the protein CASSHSGGYEQYV.

The V and J genes are TRBV2 and TRBJ2-1, with TRBD1 identical over 7 bases. This CDR3 is 11 amino acids long. The germline gives CDR1 SNHLY, CDR2 FYNNEI. Trimming cost V 5 bases and J 10 bases; bases outside gene matches: 2. The CDR3 coding sequence is TGTGCCAGCAGTACGGACAGGGAGCAGTTCTTC. As protein: CASSTDREQFF.

The rearrangement joins TRBV5-6 to TRBJ2-1; D possibly corresponds to TRBD1 (7 bases). V lost 2 bases, J lost 8 bases, and 17 bases lay in between. The CDR3 extends over 15 amino acids. Per germline, CDR1 SGHDT and CDR2 YYEEEE. The CDR3: CASSLTTGRWYEQFF. The CDR3, as DNA: TGTGCCAGCAGCTTAACGACAGGGAGGTGGTATGAGCAGTTCTTC.

The chain carries TRBV27 and TRBJ1-6, with no clear D. Germline V gene sequence: CDR1 MNHEY, CDR2 SMNVEV (reference sequence). V lost 3 bases and J 0 bases, leaving 9 bases between the germline ends. This CDR3 is 16 amino acids long. CDR3 nucleotide sequence: TGTGCCAGCAGTTTGGTTTCGAGCTCCTATAATTCACCCCTCCACTTT. It codes for CASSLVSSSYNSPLHF.

This chain links TRBV2 with TRBJ1-4; no firm D call. CDR1 and CDR2 from the germline V gene are SNHLY and FYNNEI. The CDR3 runs 12 residues. Trimming pared 2 bases from V and 8 bases from J, leaving 6 bases between. The DNA of the CDR3 is TGTGCCAGCAGTGAAAGAGGGGAAAAACTGTTTTTT. Translated, it gives CASSERGEKLFF.

V usage is TRBV28 and J usage is TRBJ2-1; 7 bases line up with TRBD1. J was trimmed by 10 bases and V by 6 bases; bases with no gene match: 15. This CDR3 has 15 amino acids. Per germline, CDR1 MDHEN and CDR2 SYDVKM. CDR3 in DNA: TGTGCCAGCAGCGGACGGACAGGACCGGGTTTCGAGCAGTTCTTC. Amino acids: CASSGRTGPGFEQFF.

The count of this clone is one. DNA for the CDR3: TGTGCCAGCAGTTACGGGGGCAAGGGGGCCAACGTCCTGACTTTC. It translates to CASSYGGKGANVLTF. The chain combines TRBV6-5 with TRBJ2-6, with D tentatively TRBD1 (6 bases). V gave up 2 bases and J gave up 4 bases, with 9 bases separating them. CDR1 MNHEY and CDR2 SVGAGI come from the germline V gene. The CDR3 loop spans 15 amino acids.

V is TRBV11-2 and J is TRBJ2-7, with D possibly being TRBD2 (6 bases). V gave up 5 bases and J gave up 1 base, with 15 bases separating them. The CDR3 is 15 amino acids. Germline V gene data show CDR1 as SGHAT and CDR2 as FQNNGV. The DNA for the CDR3 is TGTGCCAGCAGCCCTAATCAGGCGGGATCCTACGAGCAGTACTTC. Translating gives CASSPNQAGSYEQYF.

The rearrangement uses TRBV19 and TRBJ2-3, with 9 bases identical to TRBD2. The trim removed 10 bases at V and 7 bases at J, leaving 6 bases unmatched. CDR1 LNHDA and CDR2 SQIVND come from the germline V gene (reference sequence). The CDR3 is 12 amino acids. CDR3 protein: CATALAGNTQYF. CDR3 DNA: TGTGCCACCGCACTAGCGGGTAATACGCAGTATTTT. Looking up the rest from reference TRBV19 and TRBJ2-3 gives the full variable domain: DGGITQSPKYLFRKEGQNVTLSCEQNLNHDAMYWYRQDPGQGLRLIYYSQIVNDFQKGDIAEGYSVSREKKESFPLTVTSAQKNPTAFYLCATALAGNTQYFGPGTRLTVL.

The V gene is TRBV29-1, the J gene TRBJ1-2; D unresolved. V was trimmed by 4 bases and J by 4 bases, leaving 19 bases between them. From germline, CDR1 is SQVTM and CDR2 ANQGSEA. This CDR3 has 15 residues. DNA of the CDR3: TGCAGCGTTGGCTTATATCAGGAATTTCTCTATGGCTACACCTTC. This translates into CSVGLYQEFLYGYTF.

The rearrangement uses TRBV28 and TRBJ1-1; TRBD1 matches at 8 bases. This CDR3 has 15 residues. V shed 10 bases, J shed 6 bases, and the junction held 16 bases outside the gene matches. Germline V gene data show CDR1 as MDHEN and CDR2 as SYDVKM. CDR3 residues: CATLMSQGAFSEAFF. The CDR3 DNA sequence: TGTGCCACCTTAATGTCGCAGGGGGCCTTCTCTGAAGCTTTCTTT.

The chain links TRBV9 to TRBJ2-2; D possibly corresponds to TRBD1 (6 bases). Germline values: CDR1 SGDLS, CDR2 YYNGEE. V lost 0 bases, J lost 3 bases, and 12 bases lay in between. The CDR3 length is 16 residues. CDR3 nucleotide sequence: TGTGCCAGCAGCGTAGCTAGTGGGGGCGACACCGGGGAGCTGTTTTTT. This sequence encodes CASSVASGGDTGELFF.

The chain recombines TRBV5-1 with TRBJ1-5; TRBD1 matches 10 bases. The CDR3 consists of 15 residues. Losses at the gene ends were 4 bases for V and 5 bases for J; bases not matched to a gene: 6. Per the germline V gene, CDR1 is SGHRS and CDR2 is YFSETQ. The CDR3 protein is CASSPGQGGYQPQHF. The CDR3 nucleotides are TGCGCCAGCAGCCCCGGACAGGGGGGTTATCAGCCCCAGCATTTT.

The V and J genes are TRBV24-1 and TRBJ1-2; 7 bases map to TRBD1. Trimming at V came to 6 bases and at J to 8 bases, leaving 8 bases not matched to a gene. This CDR3 spans 13 amino acids. Germline CDR1 reads KGHDR; CDR2 reads SFDVKD. CDR3 residues: CATSRDSLGGYTF. DNA for the CDR3: TGTGCCACCAGTAGGGACAGCTTAGGGGGCTACACCTTC.

CDR3 amino acids: CASKRTGVAAEKLFF. The CDR3 DNA is TGTGCCAGCAAGAGGACAGGGGTCGCCGCTGAAAAACTGTTTTTT. V is TRBV6-5 and J is TRBJ1-4, with 9 bases that match TRBD1. The CDR3 extends over 15 amino acids. CDR1 and CDR2 from the germline V gene are MNHEY and SVGAGI. Germline trimming cut 7 bases from V and 7 bases from J; bases unmatched to any gene: 10.

The chain uses TRBV3-1 (or the pseudogene TRBV3-2) and TRBJ2-1, with 8 bases aligning to TRBD2. Trimming at V came to 0 bases and at J to 1 base, leaving 11 bases not matched to a gene. The CDR3 consists of 19 residues. In germline, CDR1 is LGHDT, CDR2 YNNKEL (reference sequence). CDR3 nucleotide sequence: TGTGCCAGCAGCCAAGATCCCTTCTTATCGGGGGGGTCCTACAATGAGCAGTTCTTC. Protein product: CASSQDPFLSGGSYNEQFF.

The DNA for the CDR3 is TGTGCCAGCAGTGATTTGGGACAGGGGAAGGATCAGCCCCAGCATTTT. Translating gives CASSDLGQGKDQPQHF. J is TRBJ1-5 and V is TRBV2; 10 positions agree with TRBD1. The CDR3 consists of 16 residues. The germline gives CDR1 SNHLY, CDR2 FYNNEI. V dropped 3 bases and J dropped 5; count of bases not matched to a gene: 7.

The CDR3 DNA is TGTGCCAGCAGCGTAGCAGGACAGGGGGGTGGCTACACCTTC. Protein product: CASSVAGQGGGYTF. The chain carries TRBV9 and TRBJ1-2, with TRBD1 matching over 10 bases. V gave up 0 bases and J gave up 7 bases; unmatched junction bases: 3. From germline, CDR1 is SGDLS and CDR2 YYNGEE. This CDR3 region has 14 residues.

This clone appeared a single time. The chain joins TRBV5-1 to TRBJ2-7, with D possibly matching TRBD1 (6 bases). The germline CDR1 and CDR2 sequences are SGHRS and YFSETQ. Between the trimmed V and J ends, which lost 0 bases and 3 bases, there was a span of 13 bases. There are 15 residues in the CDR3. CDR3 nucleotide sequence: TGCGCCAGCAGCTTGGACAGGGCGGCGGGCTACGAGCAGTACGTC. This sequence encodes CASSLDRAAGYEQYV.

The rearrangement links TRBV28 to TRBJ1-6, with D possibly matching TRBD1 (6 bases). The V and J ends lost 5 bases and 10 bases respectively, with 18 bases between them. The CDR3 has 15 amino acids. From germline, CDR1 is MDHEN and CDR2 SYDVKM. In nucleotides, the CDR3 is TGTGCCAGCAGTCTGTACAGGGCCGCGAGGTCACCCCTCCACTTT. The encoded protein is CASSLYRAARSPLHF.

The chain joins TRBV6-5 to TRBJ1-2, with TRBD1 identical over 8 bases. This CDR3 region has 13 residues. Losses at the gene ends were 7 bases for V and 6 bases for J; bases not matched to a gene: 7. Germline assignment: CDR1 MNHEY and CDR2 SVGAGI. The CDR3 protein is CASTLTGEDGYTF. CDR3 DNA: TGTGCCAGCACCTTGACAGGGGAGGATGGCTACACCTTC.

The chain joins TRBV5-4 to TRBJ2-7; D perhaps matches TRBD2 (7 bases). The CDR3 totals 14 residues. Germline CDR1 is SGHNT and CDR2 is YYREEE (reference sequence). With 3 bases removed from V and 2 bases from J, the gap between germline ends came to 12 bases. The CDR3 sequence is CASSSRGGAYEQYF. The CDR3 DNA is TGTGCCAGCAGCTCAAGGGGGGGTGCCTACGAGCAGTACTTC.

The gene calls are TRBV28 and TRBJ1-3; D possibly corresponds to TRBD1 (5 bases). This CDR3 spans 15 amino acids. Germline-derived CDR1 and CDR2 are MDHEN and SYDVKM. The V and J ends lost 1 base and 3 bases respectively, with 10 bases between them. The CDR3 spells CASSLSYQGGNTIYF. CDR3 DNA sequence: TGTGCCAGCAGTTTATCCTACCAGGGTGGAAACACCATATATTTT.